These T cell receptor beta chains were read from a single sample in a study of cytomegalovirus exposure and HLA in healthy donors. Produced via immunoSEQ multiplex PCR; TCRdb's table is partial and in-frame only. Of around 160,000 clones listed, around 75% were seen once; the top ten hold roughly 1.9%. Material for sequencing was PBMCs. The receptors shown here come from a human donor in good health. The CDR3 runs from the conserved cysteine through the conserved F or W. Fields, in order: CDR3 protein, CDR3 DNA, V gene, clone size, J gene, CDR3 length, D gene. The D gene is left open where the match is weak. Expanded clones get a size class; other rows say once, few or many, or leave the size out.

CDR3: CASSPWDTNYEQYF
DNA: TGTGCCAGCAGCCCGTGGGACACGAACTACGAGCAGTACTTC
V: TRBV5-4
size: .
J: TRBJ2-7
length: 14
D: .

CDR3: CASSYSTDTQYF
DNA: TGTGCCAGCAGTTATAGTACAGATACGCAGTATTTT
V: TRBV28
size: .
J: TRBJ2-3
length: 12
D: .

CDR3: CASSYTSGGDRGTDTQYF
DNA: TGTGCCAGCAGCTATACTAGCGGGGGGGATCGGGGCACAGATACGCAGTATTTT
V: TRBV7-9
size: .
J: TRBJ2-3
length: 18
D: TRBD2

CDR3: CASGLDTGNSGELFF
DNA: TGTGCTAGTGGTCTGGATACAGGGAATTCCGGGGAGCTGTTTTTT
V: TRBV12-5
size: .
J: TRBJ2-2
length: 15
D: .

CDR3: CASSLSPDSFSRLPNKHTGELFF
DNA: TGTGCCAGCTCATTATCCCCGGACAGTTTTTCCCGCCTCCCGAACAAACACACCGGGGAGCTGTTTTTT
V: TRBV18
size: .
J: TRBJ2-2
length: 23
D: .

CDR3: CSGGTGGEFEQFF
DNA: TGCAGCGGTGGGACAGGGGGGGAATTTGAGCAGTTCTTC
V: TRBV29-1
size: .
J: TRBJ2-1
length: 13
D: TRBD1

CDR3: CASSKTGGVMETQYF
DNA: TGTGCCAGCAGTAAGACAGGGGGCGTAATGGAGACCCAGTACTTC
V: TRBV2
size: .
J: TRBJ2-5
length: 15
D: TRBD1

CDR3: CASSQPGQGGRNEQFF
DNA: TGCGCCAGCAGCCAACCGGGACAGGGGGGTCGAAATGAGCAGTTCTTC
V: TRBV4-1
size: .
J: TRBJ2-1
length: 16
D: TRBD1

CDR3: CASSPYPTSANYEQYF
DNA: TGTGCCAGCAGCCCATACCCCACTAGCGCGAACTACGAGCAGTACTTC
V: TRBV7-3
size: .
J: TRBJ2-7
length: 16
D: TRBD2

CDR3: CASSQDRAGALTNEQFF
DNA: TGTGCCAGCAGCCAAGACAGAGCGGGGGCCCTGACGAATGAGCAGTTCTTC
V: TRBV14
size: .
J: TRBJ2-1
length: 17
D: TRBD2

CDR3: CASSETTSDSSYEQYF
DNA: TGTGCCAGCAGTGAAACTACCTCGGACAGCTCCTACGAGCAGTACTTC
V: TRBV6-1
size: .
J: TRBJ2-7
length: 16
D: .

CDR3: CATSRDWQGNYEQYF
DNA: TGTGCCACCAGCAGAGACTGGCAGGGTAACTACGAGCAGTACTTC
V: TRBV15
size: .
J: TRBJ2-7
length: 15
D: .

CDR3: CASSAAGGGNTIYF
DNA: TGTGCCAGCAGCGCCGCAGGGGGCGGAAACACCATATATTTT
V: TRBV9
size: .
J: TRBJ1-3
length: 14
D: TRBD1

CDR3: CASSEPRRVSTGELFF
DNA: TGTGCCAGCAGTGAACCAAGGAGGGTTAGCACCGGGGAGCTGTTTTTT
V: TRBV6-1
size: few
J: TRBJ2-2
length: 16
D: .

CDR3: CASSSKSGTVKDTQYF
DNA: TGCGCCAGCAGCTCGAAGTCCGGGACAGTGAAAGATACGCAGTATTTT
V: TRBV5-1
size: .
J: TRBJ2-3
length: 16
D: TRBD1

CDR3: CASRRQGARGRDTEAFF
DNA: TGTGCCAGCAGGAGACAGGGGGCGCGAGGACGGGACACTGAAGCTTTCTTT
V: TRBV27
size: .
J: TRBJ1-1
length: 17
D: TRBD1

CDR3: CASSQSDGTYNEQFF
DNA: TGTGCCAGCAGCCAAAGCGATGGGACTTACAATGAGCAGTTCTTC
V: TRBV14
size: .
J: TRBJ2-1
length: 15
D: .

CDR3: CASSLFQGQETQYF
DNA: TGTGCCAGCAGCTTATTCCAGGGCCAAGAGACCCAGTACTTC
V: TRBV11-2
size: few
J: TRBJ2-5
length: 14
D: .

CDR3: CASSHSGGSFSTDTQYF
DNA: TGTGCCAGTAGTCATAGCGGGGGGAGCTTTAGCACAGATACGCAGTATTTT
V: TRBV19
size: .
J: TRBJ2-3
length: 17
D: TRBD2

CDR3: CASRDRGLGEQFF
DNA: TGTGCCAGCCGGGACAGGGGGCTAGGTGAGCAGTTCTTC
V: TRBV6-5
size: .
J: TRBJ2-1
length: 13
D: TRBD1

CDR3: CASSEGGRGYTF
DNA: TGTGCCAGCAGTGAAGGCGGGCGTGGCTACACCTTC
V: TRBV6-1
size: .
J: TRBJ1-2
length: 12
D: .

CDR3: CASSRQTGTNTEAFF
DNA: TGTGCCAGCAGCCGCCAGACAGGGACGAACACTGAAGCTTTCTTT
V: TRBV4-2
size: .
J: TRBJ1-1
length: 15
D: TRBD1

CDR3: CASSGWDRTQLGQYF
DNA: TGTGCCAGCAGCGGATGGGACAGGACCCAGCTGGGGCAGTACTTC
V: TRBV7-6
size: .
J: TRBJ2-7
length: 15
D: TRBD1

CDR3: CASSAGSDTQYF
DNA: TGTGCCAGCAGCGCCGGGTCGGATACGCAGTATTTT
V: TRBV9
size: .
J: TRBJ2-3
length: 12
D: .

CDR3: CASTHVGQSAKVWDF
DNA: TGTGCCAGCACCCACGTCGGACAGTCGGCTAAGGTTTGGGATTTT
V: TRBV12-1
size: .
J: TRBJ1-3
length: 15
D: .

CDR3: CASTLDGANRGMTEAFF
DNA: TGCGCCAGCACCCTGGACGGGGCTAACAGGGGTATGACTGAAGCTTTCTTT
V: TRBV5-1
size: .
J: TRBJ1-1
length: 17
D: TRBD1

CDR3: CASSSRGAATDTQYF
DNA: TGTGCCAGCAGCTCTCGGGGGGCCGCCACAGATACGCAGTATTTT
V: TRBV7-3
size: once
J: TRBJ2-3
length: 15
D: .

CDR3: CASSEGTANTEAFF
DNA: TGCGCCAGCAGCGAGGGGACAGCGAACACTGAAGCTTTCTTT
V: TRBV4-3
size: .
J: TRBJ1-1
length: 14
D: TRBD1

CDR3: CASSLAGTGNSPLHF
DNA: TGTGCCAGCAGCTTGGCCGGGACAGGGAATTCACCCCTCCACTTT
V: TRBV5-4
size: once
J: TRBJ1-6
length: 15
D: TRBD1

CDR3: CAIRTDSYEQYF
DNA: TGTGCCATCCGGACAGACTCCTACGAGCAGTACTTC
V: TRBV2
size: .
J: TRBJ2-7
length: 12
D: .

CDR3: CASSFNSGPSTDTQYF
DNA: TGCGCCAGCAGCTTTAATTCAGGCCCGAGCACAGATACGCAGTATTTT
V: TRBV5-1
size: .
J: TRBJ2-3
length: 16
D: .

CDR3: CASSLGQSNTGELFF
DNA: TGTGCCAGCAGCCTCGGACAGAGTAACACCGGGGAGCTGTTTTTT
V: TRBV7-8
size: once
J: TRBJ2-2
length: 15
D: .

CDR3: CATRDRGSNYGYTF
DNA: TGTGCCACCAGGGATAGGGGATCTAACTATGGCTACACCTTC
V: TRBV27
size: once
J: TRBJ1-2
length: 14
D: .

CDR3: CASSPTGGVGAFF
DNA: TGTGCCAGCAGTCCTACAGGGGGAGTAGGGGCTTTCTTT
V: TRBV7-2
size: .
J: TRBJ1-1
length: 13
D: TRBD1

CDR3: CASGQGYYEQYF
DNA: TGTGCCAGCGGACAGGGTTACTACGAGCAGTACTTC
V: TRBV6-1
size: .
J: TRBJ2-7
length: 12
D: TRBD1

CDR3: CASSVGSGGASGENTEAFF
DNA: TGTGCCAGCAGCGTCGGCTCAGGAGGCGCTTCGGGAGAGAACACTGAAGCTTTCTTT
V: TRBV9
size: .
J: TRBJ1-1
length: 19
D: .

CDR3: CASSQRGTNTGELFF
DNA: TGTGCCAGCAGCCAAAGGGGGACGAACACCGGGGAGCTGTTTTTT
V: TRBV11-3
size: few
J: TRBJ2-2
length: 15
D: .

CDR3: CASSLAGPRLTPDTQYF
DNA: TGTGCCAGCAGCTTAGCGGGGCCCCGACTGACACCAGATACGCAGTATTTT
V: TRBV7-6
size: .
J: TRBJ2-3
length: 17
D: .

CDR3: CASSRTSGTSSYEQYF
DNA: TGTGCCAGCAGCAGGACCTCCGGGACTAGCTCCTACGAGCAGTACTTC
V: TRBV5-5
size: once
J: TRBJ2-7
length: 16
D: TRBD2

CDR3: CASQRGASGGVYTQYF
DNA: TGTGCCAGCCAACGAGGGGCTAGCGGGGGGGTATATACGCAGTATTTT
V: TRBV2
size: .
J: TRBJ2-3
length: 16
D: TRBD2

CDR3: CASSVGLQGAVYGYTF
DNA: TGTGCCAGCAGCGTAGGACTTCAGGGGGCCGTCTATGGCTACACCTTC
V: TRBV9
size: .
J: TRBJ1-2
length: 16
D: TRBD1

CDR3: CASSLYEQNQPQHF
DNA: TGTGCCAGCAGCTTGTATGAGCAAAATCAGCCCCAGCATTTT
V: TRBV5-6
size: once
J: TRBJ1-5
length: 14
D: .

CDR3: CASSARAGYNSPLHF
DNA: TGTGCCAGCAGCGCCCGAGCCGGCTATAATTCACCCCTCCACTTT
V: TRBV11-3
size: .
J: TRBJ1-6
length: 15
D: .

CDR3: CASTQTGREDSPLHF
DNA: TGTGCCAGTACCCAGACAGGGCGGGAAGATTCACCCCTCCACTTT
V: TRBV19
size: .
J: TRBJ1-6
length: 15
D: TRBD1

CDR3: CASSPRAFEDSLVF
DNA: TGTGCCAGCAGCCCAAGGGCGTTCGAGGACTCCTTGGTCTTC
V: TRBV9
size: .
J: TRBJ2-1
length: 14
D: .

CDR3: CASSYDSYNEQFF
DNA: TGTGCCAGCAGCTATGACAGCTACAATGAGCAGTTCTTC
V: TRBV6-6
size: few
J: TRBJ2-1
length: 13
D: .

CDR3: CASSLQVRLAGGRDEQFF
DNA: TGCGCCAGCAGCTTGCAAGTCCGGCTTGCGGGGGGGCGGGATGAGCAGTTCTTC
V: TRBV5-1
size: .
J: TRBJ2-1
length: 18
D: TRBD2

CDR3: CASRATGGNEQFF
DNA: TGTGCCAGCAGAGCGACAGGGGGCAATGAGCAGTTCTTC
V: TRBV9
size: .
J: TRBJ2-1
length: 13
D: TRBD1

CDR3: CASSQQGRAFF
DNA: TGTGCCAGCAGCCAACAGGGGCGGGCTTTCTTT
V: TRBV2
size: .
J: TRBJ1-1
length: 11
D: TRBD1

CDR3: CASSLVFGLPNEQFF
DNA: TGTGCCAGCAGCTTAGTTTTTGGACTGCCCAACGAGCAGTTCTTC
V: TRBV7-9
size: .
J: TRBJ2-1
length: 15
D: .

CDR3: CASTSRGEAFF
DNA: TGTGCCAGCACCTCCAGAGGTGAAGCTTTCTTT
V: TRBV7-2
size: .
J: TRBJ1-1
length: 11
D: .